Each of the 31 T cell receptor beta chains below was sequenced from the same sample in a study of PD-1 blockade in classical Hodgkin lymphoma. The patients all showed relapse after autologous stem cell transplantation, while their brentuximab vedotin exposure varied. Investigators isolated CD4+ T cells from thawed PBMCs through magnetic negative selection. Clones were read by immunoSEQ multiplex PCR, and TCRdb kept only the in-frame ones, dropping some. The table lists approximately 25,000 clones, roughly 84% of them singletons, with under 2% in the top ten. Specimen: CD4+ T cells from blood, collected at baseline. These receptors all come from a human donor with classical Hodgkin lymphoma.

This clone has more than one count but fewer than ten. For the CDR3, the DNA is TGTGCCAGCAGTGAAGATGTTTCACCCCTCCACTTT. This gives the protein CASSEDVSPLHF. The rearrangement joins TRBV2 to TRBJ1-6; D ambiguous. V dropped 1 base and J dropped 9 bases, with 4 bases sitting between them. CDR1 and CDR2 from the germline V gene are SNHLY and FYNNEI. The length of the CDR3 is 12 residues.

This sequence joins TRBV6-6 and TRBJ1-5; the D is unclear. This CDR3 comprises 13 residues. V lost 7 bases to trimming and J lost 6 bases, with 13 bases between them. From germline, CDR1 is MNHNY and CDR2 SVGAGI (reference sequence). The CDR3 is CASTQAPSQPQHF. DNA of the CDR3: TGTGCCAGCACCCAGGCCCCGAGTCAGCCCCAGCATTTT.

This clone was recorded a few times. The V gene is TRBV7-8, the J gene TRBJ2-6; D remains unclear. Trimming shortened V by 6 bases and J by 0 bases, and 9 bases separated the two germline ends. The germline V gene has CDR1 SGHVS and CDR2 FQNEAQ. This CDR3 is 15 amino acids long. The CDR3 nucleotides read TGTGCCAGCAGTTATGGTGCCTCTGGGGCCAACGTCCTGACTTTC. Residues: CASSYGASGANVLTF. Complete variable domain (other parts from reference TRBV7-8 and TRBJ2-6): GAGVSQSPRYKVAKRGQDVALRCDPISGHVSLFWYQQALGQGPEFLTYFQNEAQLDKSGLPSDRFFAERPEGSVSTLKIQRTQQEDSAVYLCASSYGASGANVLTFGAGSRLTVL.

The chain links TRBV25-1 to TRBJ2-1, with D unclear. Per the germline V gene, CDR1 is MGHDK and CDR2 is SYGVNS. The ends were cut back, 3 bases at V and 4 bases at J, with 16 bases in the middle. The CDR3 totals 16 residues. Written as DNA, the CDR3 is TGTGCCAGCAGTGAGTCTCCCCCCGTCCAGTACAATGAGCAGTTCTTC. This codes for CASSESPPVQYNEQFF.

V gene TRBV6-1 combines with J gene TRBJ1-5; 9 positions match TRBD1. Germline assignment: CDR1 MNHNS and CDR2 SASEGT. Trimming removed 10 bases from V and 3 bases from J; junction bases left unmatched: 4. This CDR3 is built from 13 residues. CDR3 bases: TGTGCCATGGGACAGGGCACCAATCAGCCCCAGCATTTT. It translates to CAMGQGTNQPQHF.

The chain is built from TRBV5-5 and TRBJ2-2; 10 nucleotides match TRBD2. The V and J ends lost 2 bases and 0 bases, in that order; junction bases with no gene match: 4. The CDR3 consists of 17 residues. Germline loops: CDR1 SGHKS, CDR2 YYEKEE (reference sequence). CDR3 protein: CASSFLAGAANTGELFF. The CDR3 region has the DNA TGTGCCAGCAGCTTTCTAGCGGGGGCTGCGAACACCGGGGAGCTGTTTTTT. Looking up the rest from reference TRBV5-5 and TRBJ2-2 gives the full variable domain: DAGVTQSPTHLIKTRGQQVTLRCSPISGHKSVSWYQQVLGQGPQFIFQYYEKEERGRGNFPDRFSARQFPNYSSELNVNALLLGDSALYLCASSFLAGAANTGELFFGEGSRLTVL.

The V gene is TRBV19, the J gene TRBJ1-1; D not resolved. Germline CDR1 and CDR2: LNHDA and SQIVND (reference sequence). The ends were cut back, 1 base at V and 0 bases at J, with 12 bases in the middle. The CDR3 is 16 residues long. The CDR3 sequence: CASSIAGPPLNTEAFF. DNA of the CDR3: TGTGCCAGTAGTATAGCAGGCCCCCCGCTGAACACTGAAGCTTTCTTT. The full variable domain, rest sourced from reference TRBV19 and TRBJ1-1, is DGGITQSPKYLFRKEGQNVTLSCEQNLNHDAMYWYRQDPGQGLRLIYYSQIVNDFQKGDIAEGYSVSREKKESFPLTVTSAQKNPTAFYLCASSIAGPPLNTEAFFGQGTRLTVV.

The table lists this clone with a few counts. The genes are TRBV7-3 and TRBJ1-2; 9 bases fit TRBD1. Germline assignment: CDR1 SGHTA and CDR2 FQGTGA. V lost 3 bases and J lost 0; bases outside the gene matches: 2. The CDR3 runs to 15 residues. CDR3 coding DNA: TGTGCCAGCAGCTTGGGACAGGGAACTAACTATGGCTACACCTTC. This gives the protein CASSLGQGTNYGYTF.

The chain has TRBV13 and TRBJ1-1; D gene uncertain. Per the germline V gene, CDR1 is PRHDT and CDR2 is FYEKMQ (reference sequence). V was clipped by 5 bases and J by 11 bases, with 12 bases between them. This CDR3 has 11 residues. The CDR3, as DNA: TGTGCCAGCAGCCTATCCGCCCGGGCTTTCTTT. Its protein is CASSLSARAFF. Full variable domain (rest looked up from reference TRBV13 and TRBJ1-1): AAGVIQSPRHLIKEKRETATLKCYPIPRHDTVYWYQQGPGQDPQFLISFYEKMQSDKGSIPDRFSAQQFSDYHSELNMSSLELGDSALYFCASSLSARAFFGQGTRLTVV.

The chain couples TRBV7-9 to TRBJ1-2, with 9 bases lining up with TRBD1. The CDR3 totals 16 residues. The V gene end was trimmed by 5 bases and the J gene end by 0 bases; junction bases not matched to a gene: 7. Germline lookup yields CDR1 SEHNR and CDR2 FQNEAQ (reference sequence). For the CDR3, the DNA is TGTGCCAGCAGCGCGGGACAGGGTGAAACTAACTATGGCTACACCTTC. It is translated as CASSAGQGETNYGYTF.

The gene calls are TRBV7-3 and TRBJ2-3; either TRBD1 or TRBD2 may supply D (5 bases each). V was clipped by 5 bases and J by 0 bases, with 15 bases between them. CDR3 length: 16 amino acids. Looked up from germline, CDR1 is SGHTA and CDR2 is FQGTGA. CDR3 nucleotide sequence: TGTGCCAGCAGCATTATGGGACGAGCTAGCACAGATACGCAGTATTTT. It translates to CASSIMGRASTDTQYF.

The rearrangement links TRBV9 to TRBJ1-4; D is undetermined. Trimming left V 0 bases short and J 0 bases short, with 12 bases between. Germline loops: CDR1 SGDLS, CDR2 YYNGEE. CDR3 length: 17 amino acids. CDR3 residues: CASSVAVGDATNEKLFF. The CDR3 region has the DNA TGTGCCAGCAGCGTAGCGGTTGGAGATGCAACTAATGAAAAACTGTTTTTT.

This chain uses TRBV5-5 with TRBJ2-2; 7 nucleotides match TRBD1. The germline V gene encodes CDR1 SGHKS and CDR2 YYEKEE (reference sequence). The V gene end was trimmed by 0 bases and the J gene end by 7 bases; junction bases not matched to a gene: 6. This CDR3 spans 15 amino acids. Here the CDR3 DNA reads TGTGCCAGCAGCTTGGAGACCGGGACAGACGGGGAGCTGTTTTTT. This gives the protein CASSLETGTDGELFF.

This sequence joins TRBV7-2 and TRBJ1-5; D is uncertain. Trimming shortened V by 1 base and J by 0 bases, and 19 bases separated the two germline ends. The CDR3 spans 19 residues. Germline CDR1 reads SGHTA; CDR2 reads FQGNSA. CDR3 DNA: TGTGCCAGCAGCTTAGATTCGGCGGGCTGGGGTTATAGCAATCAGCCCCAGCATTTT. Its translation: CASSLDSAGWGYSNQPQHF.

The chain combines TRBV2 with TRBJ1-5, with D uncertain. The germline CDR1 and CDR2 sequences are SNHLY and FYNNEI. The CDR3 runs 13 residues. V was shortened by 4 bases and J by 2 bases, with 6 bases between the two germline ends. The CDR3 here is CASSVQRNQPQHF. CDR3 coding DNA: TGTGCCAGCAGTGTTCAGCGCAATCAGCCCCAGCATTTT.

This chain uses TRBV19 with TRBJ1-1; a weak D match, TRBD1 (6 bases). The CDR3 covers 14 residues. Germline V gene lookup returns CDR1 LNHDA and CDR2 SQIVND (reference sequence). V lost 6 bases to trimming and J lost 4 bases, with 15 bases between them. Here the CDR3 reads CASRTIQGTTEAFF. In nucleotides, the CDR3 is TGTGCCAGTAGGACCATACAGGGTACCACTGAAGCTTTCTTT.

The V and J genes are TRBV9 and TRBJ2-3, with 7 positions matching TRBD2. From germline, CDR1 is SGDLS and CDR2 YYNGEE. This CDR3 comprises 16 residues. V shed 3 bases and J 0 bases; nucleotides not matched to a gene: 7. CDR3 residues: CASSAMGGTSTDTQYF. CDR3 DNA sequence: TGTGCCAGCAGCGCGATGGGGGGGACTAGCACAGATACGCAGTATTTT.

V and J are TRBV6-1 and TRBJ1-2; D is ambiguous. CDR1 MNHNS and CDR2 SASEGT come from the germline V gene. CDR3 length equals 13 residues. The V and J ends lost 2 bases and 6 bases respectively, with 10 bases between them. This CDR3 reads CASSERLRDGYTF. CDR3 coding DNA: TGTGCCAGCAGTGAACGGCTACGGGATGGCTACACCTTC.

This clone was observed once. The CDR3 protein is CAWSMGTGIYEQYF. For the CDR3, the DNA is TGTGCCTGGAGTATGGGGACAGGGATCTACGAGCAGTACTTC. The chain uses TRBV30 and TRBJ2-7; 9 bases map to TRBD1. This CDR3 is 14 amino acids long. V shed 2 bases, J shed 3 bases, and the junction held 5 bases outside the gene matches. Germline V gene data show CDR1 as GTSNPN and CDR2 as SVGIG (reference sequence).

The gene calls are TRBV7-8 and TRBJ2-4; unclear D gene. Per germline, CDR1 SGHVS and CDR2 FQNEAQ. Trimming pared 5 bases from V and 8 bases from J, leaving 13 bases between. The CDR3 is 13 residues long. CDR3 in DNA: TGTGCCAGCAGCCTACAGAATGGGGACATTCAGTACTTC. As protein: CASSLQNGDIQYF.

This chain uses TRBV27 with TRBJ2-5; D may be TRBD1 (6 bases). Germline V gene sequence: CDR1 MNHEY, CDR2 SMNVEV (reference sequence). CDR3 length equals 14 residues. V shed 5 bases and J shed 4 bases, with 14 bases lying between them. The CDR3 DNA reads TGTGCCAGCAGTACAGGGAATTCCCCAGAGACCCAGTACTTC. Protein: CASSTGNSPETQYF.

As DNA, the CDR3 is TGCAGTGCTAGGGACGGTTACGAGCAGTACTTC. The encoded protein is CSARDGYEQYF. The rearrangement links TRBV20-1 to TRBJ2-7; unclear D gene. From germline, CDR1 is DFQATT and CDR2 SNEGSKA (reference sequence). V was clipped by 3 bases and J by 4 bases, with 7 bases between them. This CDR3 spans 11 amino acids.

This clone was seen just once. The chain is built from TRBV6-4 and TRBJ1-1, with D maybe TRBD1 (5 bases). Germline V gene lookup returns CDR1 MRHNA and CDR2 SNTAGT. Trimming removed 8 bases at V and 6 bases at J, with 16 bases between. CDR3 length: 13 residues. CDR3 loop: CASSRTPRAEAFF. The DNA for the CDR3 is TGTGCCAGCTCCCGGACACCCAGGGCTGAAGCTTTCTTT.

The chain links TRBV5-1 to TRBJ1-2, with 7 positions matching TRBD1. V was pared by 4 bases and J by 4 bases, with 10 bases of the junction left unmatched. The CDR3 contains 15 residues. Germline V lookup: CDR1 SGHRS, CDR2 YFSETQ. The DNA for the CDR3 is TGCGCCAGCAGCGCCCTCGAGACAGGGAGCTATGGCTACACCTTC. The encoded protein is CASSALETGSYGYTF.

This chain joins TRBV28 and TRBJ1-2; unclear D gene. CDR1 and CDR2 from the germline V gene are MDHEN and SYDVKM. The ends were cut back, 6 bases at V and 2 bases at J, with 13 bases in the middle. This CDR3 comprises 14 residues. As DNA, the CDR3 is TGTGCCAGCAGCTTTGTGGGAGTGAACTATGGCTACACCTTC. Its translation: CASSFVGVNYGYTF.

CDR3 loop: CATVARDSSYEQYF. CDR3 in DNA: TGTGCCACCGTGGCCCGGGACAGTTCCTACGAGCAGTACTTC. The V and J genes are TRBV10-3 and TRBJ2-7, with 7 positions matching TRBD1. Germline CDR1 reads ENHRY; CDR2 reads SYGVKD. Trimming took 10 bases from V and 1 from J; bases not matched to a gene: 10. This CDR3 has 14 amino acids.

The chain combines TRBV11-1 with TRBJ2-7, with D perhaps being TRBD1 or TRBD2 (6 bases each). CDR3 length: 16 amino acids. CDR1 SGHAT and CDR2 FQDESV come from the germline V gene (reference sequence). V shed 0 bases and J shed 3 bases, with 15 bases lying between them. CDR3: CASSLAWGAVFYEQYF. The CDR3 nucleotides read TGTGCCAGCAGCTTAGCGTGGGGGGCCGTTTTCTACGAGCAGTACTTC.

This chain connects TRBV7-9 to TRBJ2-1; the D gene is possibly TRBD2 (6 bases). V gave up 3 bases and J gave up 9 bases, with 9 bases separating them. The CDR3 totals 12 residues. Germline V gene sequence: CDR1 SEHNR, CDR2 FQNEAQ (reference sequence). The CDR3 DNA reads as TGTGCCAGCAGCTTCGACGGGAGTGAGCAGTTCTTC. Protein product: CASSFDGSEQFF. Together with reference TRBV7-9 and TRBJ2-1, the CDR3 gives the full variable domain: DTGVSQNPRHKITKRGQNVTFRCDPISEHNRLYWYRQTLGQGPEFLTYFQNEAQLEKSRLLSDRFSAERPKGSFSTLEIQRTEQGDSAMYLCASSFDGSEQFFGPGTRLTVL.

This clone has just a few counts. The J gene is TRBJ1-6, the V gene TRBV5-4; no reliable D call. V was clipped by 0 bases and J by 0 bases, with 16 bases between them. Germline lookup yields CDR1 SGHNT and CDR2 YYREEE (reference sequence). The CDR3 is 19 residues long. The CDR3 sequence: CASSLGLADRSSYNSPLHF. CDR3 coding DNA: TGTGCCAGCAGCTTGGGTTTGGCAGATAGGAGCTCCTATAATTCACCCCTCCACTTT.

CDR3 coding DNA: TGTGCCAGCAGCCCAACTAGCACAGATACGCAGTATTTT. Residues: CASSPTSTDTQYF. The chain employs TRBV7-9 and TRBJ2-3; no firm D call. Germline V gene sequence: CDR1 SEHNR, CDR2 FQNEAQ (reference sequence). V was pared by 5 bases and J by 0 bases, with 6 bases between. The CDR3 totals 13 residues.

The gene calls are TRBV6-6 and TRBJ2-2; tentative D call: TRBD1 (6 bases). V was trimmed by 6 bases and J by 4 bases, leaving 15 bases between them. Germline-derived CDR1 and CDR2 are MNHNY and SVGAGI (reference sequence). This CDR3 has 15 residues. The CDR3 spells CASSLMDSSTGELFF. CDR3 bases: TGTGCCAGCAGCTTAATGGACAGTTCCACCGGGGAGCTGTTTTTT.